The 18 T cell receptor beta chains below all came from one sample that was sequenced in a study of blood T cell repertoires in COVID-19. Repertoires were generated with immunoSEQ multiplex PCR, while TCRdb's copy carries only in-frame clones and drops some. The table lists 250,000 or so clones, 70% to 90% of them singletons. Material: peripheral blood. Source of these receptors: a woman aged 25 to 39 with COVID-19, enrolled during active disease.

The rearrangement links TRBV6-5 to TRBJ1-2, with 7 bases identical to TRBD1. Germline CDR1 and CDR2: MNHEY and SVGAGI. The CDR3 consists of 13 residues. The V segment lost 2 bases and the J segment 8 bases; nucleotides outside the gene matches: 5. The CDR3 DNA reads TGTGCCAGCAGTTACGTCTCGGACAGGGGCTACACCTTC. Translated, it gives CASSYVSDRGYTF.

This chain joins TRBV9 and TRBJ1-1; 12 bases are a match to TRBD1. CDR3 size: 14 residues. Germline lookup yields CDR1 SGDLS and CDR2 YYNGEE. The trim removed 4 bases at V and 8 bases at J, leaving 6 bases unmatched. The CDR3 protein is CASSPGQGAVEAFF. DNA for the CDR3: TGTGCCAGCAGCCCGGGACAGGGGGCGGTGGAAGCTTTCTTT.

The CDR3 nucleotides are TGTGCCAGCAGTGAAGGTCCTCCCAGCTCCTATAATTCACCCCTCCACTTT. Protein: CASSEGPPSSYNSPLHF. The V and J genes are TRBV6-1 and TRBJ1-6; no definite D call. The V end lost 1 base, the J end lost 0 bases, and 10 bases lay between the germline ends. This CDR3 region has 17 residues. CDR1 and CDR2 from the germline V gene are MNHNS and SASEGT.

V and J are TRBV3-1 (or the pseudogene TRBV3-2) and TRBJ1-2, with D unresolved. This CDR3 region has 16 residues. Germline V gene lookup returns CDR1 LGHDT and CDR2 YNNKEL (reference sequence). V gave up 1 base and J gave up 9 bases, with 21 bases separating them. The CDR3 loop reads CASSQGGPRKKGSYTF. In DNA form, the CDR3 reads TGTGCCAGCAGCCAAGGAGGGCCCAGGAAGAAAGGAAGCTACACCTTC.

The rearrangement links TRBV6-5 to TRBJ2-1; 7 positions agree with TRBD2. Trimming removed 2 bases from V and 8 bases from J; junction bases left unmatched: 9. The germline V gene encodes CDR1 MNHEY and CDR2 SVGAGI. The CDR3 covers 15 residues. The CDR3 DNA reads as TGTGCCAGCAGTTACCCCCTCGCGGGAGTCCATGAGCAGTTCTTC. It encodes CASSYPLAGVHEQFF.

This chain uses TRBV5-1 with TRBJ1-4, with D uncertain. The CDR3 sequence is 15 residues long. Germline V gives CDR1 SGHRS, CDR2 YFSETQ. Trimming shortened V by 3 bases and J by 0 bases, and 9 bases separated the two germline ends. Written as DNA, the CDR3 is TGCGCCAGCAGCTCCAACAGTGCAACTAATGAAAAACTGTTTTTT. Translated: CASSSNSATNEKLFF.

The V call is TRBV9, the J call TRBJ1-2; tentative D call: TRBD1 (5 bases). Germline V gene data show CDR1 as SGDLS and CDR2 as YYNGEE. The V gene lost 1 base and the J gene lost 2 bases, with 6 bases spanning the gap. The CDR3 has 13 residues. The CDR3, as DNA: TGTGCCAGCAGCGTACAGGGAAACTATGGCTACACCTTC. It yields the protein CASSVQGNYGYTF. Drawing the rest from reference TRBV9 and TRBJ1-2, the complete variable domain is DSGVTQTPKHLITATGQRVTLRCSPRSGDLSVYWYQQSLDQGLQFLIQYYNGEERAKGNILERFSAQQFPDLHSELNLSSLELGDSALYFCASSVQGNYGYTFGSGTRLTVV.

V is TRBV11-1 and J is TRBJ2-1; 15 nucleotides line up with TRBD2. Trimming took 5 bases from V and 8 from J; bases not matched to a gene: 7. The CDR3 totals 16 residues. Germline V lookup: CDR1 SGHAT, CDR2 FQDESV (reference sequence). CDR3 amino acids: CASSVGLAGGPDEQFF. The CDR3 DNA is TGTGCCAGCAGCGTCGGACTAGCGGGGGGGCCTGATGAGCAGTTCTTC.

The chain is built from TRBV14 and TRBJ1-3; perhaps TRBD1 as D (6 bases). Trimming removed 3 bases at V and 2 bases at J, with 11 bases between. CDR3 length: 15 amino acids. From germline, CDR1 is SGHDN and CDR2 FVKESK. CDR3 protein: CASSQLGAAGNTIYF. Written as DNA, the CDR3 is TGTGCCAGCAGCCAGCTGGGGGCAGCTGGAAACACCATATATTTT. Drawing the rest from reference TRBV14 and TRBJ1-3, the complete variable domain is EAGVTQFPSHSVIEKGQTVTLRCDPISGHDNLYWYRRVMGKEIKFLLHFVKESKQDESGMPNNRFLAERTGGTYSTLKVQPAELEDSGVYFCASSQLGAAGNTIYFGEGSWLTVV.

The chain uses TRBV4-2 and TRBJ2-3, with 10 bases matching TRBD2. The CDR3 loop spans 15 amino acids. V shed 4 bases and J 1 base; nucleotides not matched to a gene: 2. Germline V lookup: CDR1 LGHNA, CDR2 YNFKEQ. The CDR3 region is CASSPGLAGTDTQYF. Written as DNA, the CDR3 is TGTGCCAGCAGCCCAGGACTAGCGGGCACAGATACGCAGTATTTT.

The genes are TRBV5-6 and TRBJ2-5; 12 bases are a match to TRBD1. V was clipped by 4 bases and J by 4 bases; unmatched bases: 2. This CDR3 has 14 residues. Germline CDR1 is SGHDT and CDR2 is YYEEEE. CDR3 sequence (DNA): TGTGCCAGCAGCAAGGGACAGGGGGCAGAGACCCAGTACTTC. Residues: CASSKGQGAETQYF.

This chain links TRBV19 with TRBJ1-5, with D maybe TRBD1 (5 bases). CDR1 LNHDA and CDR2 SQIVND come from the germline V gene (reference sequence). This CDR3 has 13 amino acids. With 6 bases removed from V and 8 bases from J, the gap between germline ends came to 14 bases. CDR3 in DNA: TGTGCCAGTAGGGCGGGACTCATGGAGCCCCAGCATTTT. Translating it yields CASRAGLMEPQHF.

The rearrangement uses TRBV6-2 or TRBV6-3 and TRBJ2-7, with 10 positions matching TRBD2. V gave up 5 bases and J gave up 7 bases; unmatched junction bases: 11. Germline V lookup: CDR1 MNHEY, CDR2 SVGEGT. The CDR3 contains 15 residues. CDR3 coding DNA: TGTGCCAGCAGTCCCTCCCTAGCGGGGGTGAGTGAGCAGTACTTC. It codes for CASSPSLAGVSEQYF.

This chain joins TRBV5-5 and TRBJ2-2, with a tentative D call TRBD1 (5 bases). Between the trimmed V and J ends, which lost 0 bases and 1 base, there was a span of 7 bases. This CDR3 has 15 amino acids. From germline, CDR1 is SGHKS and CDR2 YYEKEE (reference sequence). The CDR3 spells CASSLGTLNTGELFF. The CDR3 nucleotides are TGTGCCAGCAGCTTGGGGACACTGAACACCGGGGAGCTGTTTTTT.

This chain links TRBV19 with TRBJ2-1; 11 positions match TRBD2. The V gene end was trimmed by 0 bases and the J gene end by 0 bases; junction bases not matched to a gene: 10. CDR1 is LNHDA and CDR2 is SQIVND in the germline V gene (reference sequence). The CDR3 extends over 20 amino acids. DNA of the CDR3: TGTGCCAGTAGTATAGATGGGGGACTAGCGGTCAAAAGCTCCTACAATGAGCAGTTCTTC. Amino acids: CASSIDGGLAVKSSYNEQFF.

The chain joins TRBV11-2 to TRBJ2-1; D is undetermined. The germline V and J ends were trimmed by 5 bases and 1 base, with 9 bases remaining between them. There are 14 residues in the CDR3. The germline V gene encodes CDR1 SGHAT and CDR2 FQNNGV. DNA for the CDR3: TGTGCCAGCAGCGGTGCGAGATCCTACAATGAGCAGTTCTTC. This encodes CASSGARSYNEQFF.

V and J are TRBV9 and TRBJ2-3, with D unresolved. The CDR3 covers 15 residues. Per germline, CDR1 SGDLS and CDR2 YYNGEE. The V gene lost 4 bases and the J gene lost 0 bases, with 12 bases spanning the gap. The CDR3 reads CASSPSITSTDTQYF. Written as DNA, the CDR3 is TGTGCCAGCAGCCCTTCTATAACTAGCACAGATACGCAGTATTTT.

This clone was found once. The V call is TRBV18, the J call TRBJ2-3; TRBD1 matches 7 bases. V was pared by 2 bases and J by 4 bases, with 3 bases of the junction left unmatched. The CDR3 extends over 14 amino acids. CDR1 is KGHSH and CDR2 is LQKENI in the germline V gene. CDR3 sequence: CASSPGQGADTQYF. The CDR3 nucleotides read TGTGCCAGCTCACCAGGCCAGGGGGCAGATACGCAGTATTTT.